The 9 T cell receptor beta chains presented below share a single source sample, sequenced in a study of response to subunit inactivated influenza vaccine. TCRdb processed the RT-PCR reads anew with MiXCR; each CDR3 protein has one entry. The table shows about 650,000 distinct CDR3 sequences, with 15% to 18% occurring only once. This sample comprised PBMCs from blood, obtained less than 13 days after vaccination. These receptors all come from a man aged 50 to 59 who received an inactivated influenza vaccine.

This clonotype came up a few times. The rearrangement uses TRBV30 and TRBJ1-5; 7 positions agree with TRBD1. V dropped 2 bases and J dropped 3; count of bases not matched to a gene: 7. The germline V gene encodes CDR1 GTSNPN and CDR2 SVGIG (reference sequence). This CDR3 is built from 15 residues. The DNA of the CDR3 is TGTGCCTGGAGTCCTCAGACAGGGTTCAATCAGCCCCAGCATTTT. Translated, it gives CAWSPQTGFNQPQHF. The complete variable domain, with remaining parts taken from reference TRBV30 and TRBJ1-5, reads SQTIHQWPATLVQPVGSPLSLECTVEGTSNPNLYWYRQAAGRGLQLLFYSVGIGQISSEVPQNLSASRPQDRQFILSSKKLLLSDSGFYLCAWSPQTGFNQPQHFGDGTRLSIL.

This chain connects TRBV5-1 to TRBJ2-3; D may match TRBD1 or TRBD2 (5 bases each). Trimming removed 8 bases from V and 3 bases from J, with 16 bases in between. Germline assignment: CDR1 SGHRS and CDR2 YFSETQ. The CDR3 has 14 amino acids. For the CDR3, the DNA is TGCGCCAGTCGGAACCCTGAGGGGACAGATACGCAGTATTTT. It specifies CASRNPEGTDTQYF.

This clonotype was picked up a small number of times. The chain recombines TRBV9 with TRBJ1-6; no firm D call. Looked up from germline, CDR1 is SGDLS and CDR2 is YYNGEE. V was shortened by 0 bases and J by 1 base, with 11 bases between the two germline ends. The length of the CDR3 is 17 residues. CDR3 region: CASSVGEVRSYNSPLHF. CDR3 DNA: TGTGCCAGCAGCGTAGGGGAGGTGCGATCCTATAATTCACCCCTCCACTTT.

In this sample, this clonotype turned up once. The chain couples TRBV4-2 to TRBJ2-2; 12 positions agree with TRBD2. Losses at the gene ends were 3 bases for V and 5 bases for J; bases not matched to a gene: 4. Germline CDR1 reads LGHNA; CDR2 reads YNFKEQ. The CDR3 is made up of 16 amino acids. CDR3 sequence (DNA): TGTGCCAGCAGCCACCCCGGGACTAGCGGGACCGGGGAGCTGTTTTTT. Translation gives CASSHPGTSGTGELFF.

This clonotype was observed a handful of times. This chain uses TRBV20-1 with TRBJ2-3; 9 bases are shared with TRBD1. Per germline, CDR1 DFQATT and CDR2 SNEGSKA (reference sequence). The CDR3 length is 13 residues. Trimming took 6 bases from V and 6 from J; bases not matched to a gene: 7. The CDR3 sequence: CSAYTGGGDTQYF. The CDR3 nucleotides read TGCAGTGCCTATACAGGGGGCGGGGATACGCAGTATTTT.

This clonotype was picked up a small number of times. This chain links TRBV7-2 with TRBJ2-5, with TRBD2 as a possible D gene (6 bases). Per germline, CDR1 SGHTA and CDR2 FQGNSA. With 3 bases removed from V and 5 bases from J, the gap between germline ends came to 10 bases. The CDR3 totals 13 residues. The CDR3 DNA reads TGTGCCAGCAGCTTTTGGGACTCGGAGACCCAGTACTTC. Its protein is CASSFWDSETQYF.

The J gene is TRBJ2-3, the V gene TRBV5-4; a weak D match, TRBD2 (6 bases). The CDR3 is 15 amino acids. V lost 4 bases and J 2 bases, leaving 14 bases between the germline ends. CDR1 is SGHNT, CDR2 YYREEE, per germline (reference sequence). The CDR3 here is CASSHRDSHTDTQYF. The CDR3 DNA sequence: TGTGCCAGCAGCCACCGGGACTCCCACACAGATACGCAGTATTTT.

This clonotype was picked up a small number of times. The rearrangement links TRBV10-2 to TRBJ2-7, with 10 bases matching TRBD1. The junction had 5 bases not matched to a gene; V was cut back by 7 bases and J by 2 bases. CDR1 WSHSY and CDR2 SAAADI come from the germline V gene. There are 14 residues in the CDR3. The CDR3 bases are TGCGCCAGCACCGGACAGGGGGTAACCTACGAGCAGTACTTC. It is translated as CASTGQGVTYEQYF.

The chain is built from TRBV20-1 and TRBJ1-1; D gene uncertain. Germline V gene lookup returns CDR1 DFQATT and CDR2 SNEGSKA (reference sequence). The CDR3 sequence is 13 residues long. V lost 6 bases and J 1 base, leaving 12 bases between the germline ends. CDR3 amino acids: CSANLKANTEAFF. The CDR3, as DNA: TGCAGTGCGAATCTCAAGGCGAACACTGAAGCTTTCTTT.